These 26 T cell receptor beta chains were sequenced from one sample in a study of cytomegalovirus exposure and HLA in healthy donors (TCRdb year 2017). The library was produced with the immunoSEQ multiplex PCR assay. A mixture of 60 forward primers for TCR Vbeta segments and 13 reverse primers for TCR Jbeta segments was used in the multiplex PCR. TCRdb stores this immuneACCESS table with in-frame sequences only. Part of the clones is absent; in the studies checked, under half of the shortfall reflects unresolved V genes, and no reason is known for the rest. The sample table records around 150,000 clones. Of the sample, about 2% is held by the ten largest clones. The source material was PBMCs. These receptors came from a man aged 30-40 years in good health and CMV-seronegative.

The J gene is TRBJ2-5, the V gene TRBV4-2, with TRBD2 matching over 12 bases. The CDR3 extends over 15 amino acids. J lost 3 bases, V lost 1 base, and 0 bases had no gene match. Germline V gene lookup returns CDR1 LGHNA and CDR2 YNFKEQ. The CDR3 sequence: CASSQASGREETQYF. CDR3 nucleotide sequence: TGTGCCAGCAGCCAAGCTAGCGGGAGGGAAGAGACCCAGTACTTC.

The chain couples TRBV11-1 to TRBJ2-7; maybe TRBD1 (5 bases). CDR1 and CDR2 from the germline V gene are SGHAT and FQDESV (reference sequence). V shed 3 bases and J shed 3 bases, with 12 bases lying between them. CDR3 length: 14 residues. This CDR3 reads CASSLDILRYEQYF. The CDR3 region has the DNA TGTGCCAGCAGCTTGGACATCCTACGCTACGAGCAGTACTTC.

The DNA of the CDR3 is TGTGCCAGCAGTCACTCACGGACAGGGGGCGGCTATGGCTACACCTTC. Its translation: CASSHSRTGGGYGYTF. The gene calls are TRBV28 and TRBJ1-2, with TRBD1 matching over 11 bases. V was clipped by 5 bases and J by 4 bases; unmatched bases: 9. The CDR3 is 16 amino acids. CDR1 and CDR2 (germline): MDHEN, SYDVKM.

The chain employs TRBV5-8 and TRBJ2-5, with unresolved D. V lost 0 bases, J lost 2 bases, and 5 bases lay in between. The germline V gene encodes CDR1 SGHTS and CDR2 YDEGEE. This CDR3 has 13 amino acids. The CDR3 spells CASSLGAQETQYF. CDR3 in DNA: TGTGCCAGCAGCTTGGGGGCACAAGAGACCCAGTACTTC.

The chain employs TRBV28 and TRBJ2-3; D remains ambiguous. Germline V lookup: CDR1 MDHEN, CDR2 SYDVKM. This CDR3 spans 16 amino acids. V dropped 5 bases and J dropped 0 bases, with 15 bases sitting between them. CDR3: CASSTQTGASTDTQYF. As DNA, the CDR3 is TGTGCCAGCAGTACGCAAACCGGTGCTAGCACAGATACGCAGTATTTT.

The chain has TRBV2 and TRBJ1-2; D uncertain. Trimming removed 3 bases at V and 8 bases at J, with 4 bases between. The germline V gene encodes CDR1 SNHLY and CDR2 FYNNEI. CDR3 size: 10 residues. CDR3 sequence (DNA): TGTGCCAGCAGTGAGGAGGGCTACACCTTC. Protein sequence: CASSEEGYTF.

The CDR3 loop reads CASSIVPDRGNNQPQHF. As DNA, the CDR3 is TGTGCCAGTAGTATAGTACCCGACAGGGGGAACAATCAGCCCCAGCATTTT. The chain uses TRBV19 and TRBJ1-5; the match to TRBD1 covers 9 bases. CDR3 length equals 17 residues. CDR1 is LNHDA and CDR2 is SQIVND in the germline V gene (reference sequence). The V segment lost 1 base and the J segment 3 bases; nucleotides outside the gene matches: 7.

The V call is TRBV5-4, the J call TRBJ2-3; 9 nucleotides agree with TRBD2. After removal of 4 bases from V and 4 bases from J, the junction contained 10 bases not matched to a gene. Germline lookup yields CDR1 SGHNT and CDR2 YYREEE (reference sequence). The CDR3 spans 16 residues. CDR3 region: CASSLAGGRGSDTQYF. The CDR3 nucleotides are TGTGCCAGCAGCCTGGCCGGCGGGAGGGGTTCAGATACGCAGTATTTT.

Regarding this clone: Other DNA sequences in this specimen translate into the identical CDR3. DNA of the CDR3: TGTGCCAGCAGTTTAGGCCGGGGAGATACGCAGTATTTT. It specifies CASSLGRGDTQYF. The chain has TRBV27 and TRBJ2-3; a possible D gene is TRBD2 (5 bases). Looked up from germline, CDR1 is MNHEY and CDR2 is SMNVEV (reference sequence). V was clipped by 2 bases and J by 5 bases, with 8 bases between them. This CDR3 contains 13 residues.

The rearrangement uses TRBV19 and TRBJ2-7; 9 bases are a match to TRBD2. Trimming cost V 3 bases and J 1 base; bases outside gene matches: 4. CDR1 LNHDA and CDR2 SQIVND come from the germline V gene (reference sequence). The CDR3 runs to 15 residues. CDR3 in DNA: TGTGCCAGTAGTATGTTAGCGGGAGATTCCTACGAGCAGTACTTC. The encoded protein is CASSMLAGDSYEQYF.

The chain couples TRBV5-1 to TRBJ1-2, with D hard to call. Germline V lookup: CDR1 SGHRS, CDR2 YFSETQ. V gave up 0 bases and J gave up 5 bases, with 17 bases separating them. The CDR3 spans 16 residues. DNA for the CDR3: TGCGCCAGCAGCTTGGCTAGAGGATCTAAGGCATATGGCTACACCTTC. Residues: CASSLARGSKAYGYTF.

The genes are TRBV6-5 and TRBJ2-7; 11 bases agree with TRBD2. The CDR3 is made up of 15 amino acids. Germline CDR1 and CDR2: MNHEY and SVGAGI. With 6 bases clipped from V and 2 bases from J, the junction kept 6 bases outside the gene matches. The DNA of the CDR3 is TGTGCCAGCAGAAGGACTAGCGGGCCCACCTACGAGCAGTACTTC. Translated, it gives CASRRTSGPTYEQYF.

This sequence joins TRBV5-6 and TRBJ2-3; D is perhaps TRBD2 (5 bases). This CDR3 is 15 amino acids long. Germline V gives CDR1 SGHDT, CDR2 YYEEEE. Trimming removed 6 bases at V and 6 bases at J, with 20 bases between. The CDR3 DNA follows: TGTGCCAGCACCCTGACGAAGCTAGCTACTGATACGCAGTATTTT. Residues: CASTLTKLATDTQYF.

J is TRBJ2-3 and V is TRBV7-9; D may be TRBD2 (6 bases). Germline lookup yields CDR1 SEHNR and CDR2 FQNEAQ (reference sequence). The CDR3 spans 18 residues. The ends were cut back, 4 bases at V and 0 bases at J, with 20 bases in the middle. The CDR3: CASSSDGGRATSTDTQYF. The CDR3 bases are TGTGCCAGCAGCTCCGACGGGGGAAGGGCGACTAGCACAGATACGCAGTATTTT.

This chain links TRBV6-5 with TRBJ1-5; 7 bases fit TRBD1. The CDR3 sequence is 14 residues long. CDR1 and CDR2 from the germline V gene are MNHEY and SVGAGI. Trimming removed 6 bases from V and 4 bases from J; junction bases left unmatched: 6. DNA of the CDR3: TGTGCCAGCAGCAGTCGGGACAGTAATCAGCCCCAGCATTTT. Translation: CASSSRDSNQPQHF.

This chain connects TRBV11-2 to TRBJ2-3, with 7 positions matching TRBD1. The junction had 2 bases not matched to a gene; V was cut back by 1 base and J by 1 base. Germline CDR1 SGHAT, CDR2 FQNNGV. This CDR3 is built from 15 residues. CDR3 DNA: TGTGCCAGCAGCTTAGTTACAGGGGGCACAGATACGCAGTATTTT. Its protein is CASSLVTGGTDTQYF.

The rearrangement uses TRBV7-9 and TRBJ2-5, with a tentative D call TRBD1 (5 bases). This CDR3 has 13 amino acids. Trimming stripped 2 bases from V and 2 bases from J, with 6 bases between. CDR1 and CDR2 from the germline V gene are SEHNR and FQNEAQ (reference sequence). The CDR3 reads CASSLRQQETQYF. In DNA, the CDR3 is TGTGCCAGCAGCTTACGACAGCAAGAGACCCAGTACTTC.

The chain recombines TRBV28 with TRBJ2-3; a weak D match, TRBD2 (6 bases). V was pared by 6 bases and J by 0 bases, with 10 bases between. Germline lookup yields CDR1 MDHEN and CDR2 SYDVKM. This CDR3 has 14 residues. CDR3 residues: CASSLAASTDTQYF. The CDR3 coding sequence is TGTGCCAGCAGCTTAGCGGCTAGCACAGATACGCAGTATTTT. Full variable domain (remainder filled in from reference TRBV28 and TRBJ2-3): DVKVTQSSRYLVKRTGEKVFLECVQDMDHENMFWYRQDPGLGLRLIYFSYDVKMKEKGDIPEGYSVSREKKERFSLILESASTNQTSMYLCASSLAASTDTQYFGPGTRLTVL.

V usage is TRBV30 and J usage is TRBJ2-7, with 7 nucleotides matching TRBD1. Germline loops: CDR1 GTSNPN, CDR2 SVGIG (reference sequence). The length of the CDR3 is 14 residues. Losses at the gene ends were 2 bases for V and 0 bases for J; bases not matched to a gene: 4. CDR3 nucleotides: TGTGCCTGGAGTCAGGGGGTGGGCTCCTACGAGCAGTACTTC. Amino acid sequence: CAWSQGVGSYEQYF.

The chain recombines TRBV27 with TRBJ1-3; a weak D match, TRBD1 (6 bases). This CDR3 spans 13 amino acids. The V gene's germline CDR1 is MNHEY and CDR2 SMNVEV (reference sequence). Trimming left V 8 bases short and J 4 bases short, with 12 bases between. As DNA, the CDR3 is TGTGCCAGCGGATCAGGGGTCGGAAACACCATATATTTT. This gives the protein CASGSGVGNTIYF.

This sequence joins TRBV19 and TRBJ2-7; D perhaps matches TRBD2 (8 bases). Germline V gene data show CDR1 as LNHDA and CDR2 as SQIVND (reference sequence). The V and J ends lost 4 bases and 6 bases respectively, with 19 bases between them. This CDR3 contains 15 residues. The CDR3 sequence is CASSTPGRGHFEQYF. The CDR3 DNA reads TGTGCCAGTAGTACCCCCGGGAGGGGGCATTTCGAGCAGTACTTC.

The chain uses TRBV6-5 and TRBJ2-1; the match to TRBD2 covers 11 bases. Germline V gene data show CDR1 as MNHEY and CDR2 as SVGAGI. V gave up 2 bases and J gave up 5 bases; unmatched junction bases: 2. This CDR3 has 15 residues. Written as DNA, the CDR3 is TGTGCCAGCAGTTACACTAGCGGGAGCAACAATGAGCAGTTCTTC. Protein sequence: CASSYTSGSNNEQFF.

V gene TRBV19 combines with J gene TRBJ1-1, with 7 bases aligning to TRBD1. The CDR3 runs 13 residues. In germline, CDR1 is LNHDA, CDR2 SQIVND (reference sequence). Unmatched junction bases numbered 2, after V lost 3 bases and J lost 4 bases. CDR3 in DNA: TGTGCCAGTAGTATCGGACAGGCCACTGAAGCTTTCTTT. Translating it yields CASSIGQATEAFF.

The rearrangement uses TRBV19 and TRBJ1-6; possibly TRBD1 for D (5 bases). Germline V gene lookup returns CDR1 LNHDA and CDR2 SQIVND (reference sequence). The length of the CDR3 is 16 residues. Trimming took 3 bases from V and 10 from J, leaving 19 bases between them. This CDR3 is CASSISRKGLASPLHF. CDR3 DNA sequence: TGTGCCAGTAGTATCTCACGGAAGGGGTTGGCATCACCCCTCCACTTT.

This rearrangement joins TRBV2 to TRBJ2-7; TRBD2 aligns across 7 bases. CDR1 is SNHLY and CDR2 is FYNNEI in the germline V gene. V lost 6 bases to trimming and J lost 12 bases; unmatched junction nucleotides: 8. The CDR3 runs to 11 residues. The CDR3 nucleotides are TGTGCCAGCAGCGAGTGGCGGGAGTCGTACTTC. Amino acids: CASSEWRESYF.

The chain combines TRBV18 with TRBJ2-1, with D possibly being TRBD2 (5 bases). In germline, CDR1 is KGHSH, CDR2 LQKENI. There are 15 residues in the CDR3. V was clipped by 2 bases and J by 7 bases, with 15 bases between them. The CDR3 sequence is CASSPGPLDYNEQFF. For the CDR3, the DNA is TGTGCCAGCTCACCAGGCCCCTTAGACTATAATGAGCAGTTCTTC.